This TCR beta chain was observed in a study of blood T cell repertoires in COVID-19. Study details: COVID-19 samples collected from the United States, Italy and Spain covered acute and convalescent phases. T cells, B-cell-depleted T cells, or PBMCs provided the cDNA or gDNA that served as material.

The CDR3 sequence is 15 residues long. In germline, CDR1 is SGDLS, CDR2 YYNGEE. The V gene end was trimmed by 4 bases and the J gene end by 4 bases; junction bases not matched to a gene: 8. TCRdb's copy holds only in-frame clones and misses some; the assay was immunoSEQ multiplex PCR. The sample has around 76,000 clones, 91% seen once. The TCR was taken from a human donor in a cohort sampled during active COVID-19. The chain has TRBV9 and TRBJ2-5; TRBD2 matches at 9 bases. The sequenced sample consisted of peripheral blood. The CDR3 is CASSLTGTSTETQYF. CDR3 in DNA: TGTGCCAGCAGCCTAACCGGGACTAGCACAGAGACCCAGTACTTC.